This T cell receptor (beta chain) was profiled in a study of blood T cell repertoires in COVID-19. Study-level background: COVID-19 samples, acute and convalescent, were from the United States, Italy and Spain. In each case, the material was cDNA or gDNA derived from T cells, B-cell-depleted T cells, or PBMCs.

The sample holds one count of this clone. V shed 5 bases and J shed 3 bases, with 10 bases lying between them. The CDR3 is made up of 14 amino acids. CDR1 and CDR2 from the germline V gene are KGHDR and SFDVKD. Authors' data handling: Reference gene primer amplification in the assay estimated nucleated cell counts. Sequencing was performed with immunoSEQ multiplex PCR; in TCRdb, only in-frame clones are kept and a portion is missing. V and J calls and clone size follow that table, whereas D and trimming were derived from the DNA. The repertoire holds some 150,000 clones, with more than 75% as singletons.

V is TRBV24-1 and J is TRBJ1-5; no clear D. The sequence was collected from a woman in her 70s with acute or convalescent COVID-19. Sequenced material: peripheral blood. The CDR3 sequence: CATSVAGSNQPQHF. DNA for the CDR3: TGTGCCACCAGTGTGGCAGGCTCCAATCAGCCCCAGCATTTT.